This T cell receptor beta chain is from a study of control samples from healthy donors and cancer patients (dated by TCRdb to about 2020). The CDR1 and CDR2 encoded by the germline V gene (reference sequence) are LNHDA and SQIVND. The CDR3 covers 13 residues, taking in both the cysteine and the phenylalanine. Only CDR3 DNA is held: 39 bases, read in frame from base 1. To note about this clone: The antigen it binds to is not known. The junction differs from germline at one of its ends, possibly a read error.

Receptor libraries were prepared by the immunoSEQ multiplex PCR assay. TCRdb took over this immuneACCESS table, retaining in-frame rearrangements with V and J assigned. Such tables are incomplete; in checked studies, under half of the missing clones stem from an unresolved V gene, and the remainder is unexplained. For this sample there are some 170,000 clones; roughly 94% appear just once. Approximately 15% of the sample comes from the top ten. Sequences were obtained from PBMCs. In this chain, TRBV19 is recombined with TRBJ1-1, with the D gene not clear enough to name. The receptor comes from a man aged 60-69 years with colorectal cancer. The CDR3 protein is CASSIETDTEAFF. The sequence in DNA is TGTGCCAGTAGCATAGAGACCGACACTGAAGCTTTCTTT. The CDR3, completed at both ends by the reference TRBV19 and TRBJ1-1 genes, gives the full variable domain DGGITQSPKYLFRKEGQNVTLSCEQNLNHDAMYWYRQDPGQGLRLIYYSQIVNDFQKGDIAEGYSVSREKKESFPLTVTSAQKNPTAFYLCASSIETDTEAFFGQGTRLTVV.